These T cell receptor beta chains were read from a single sample in a study of human thymus T cells. Repertoires were generated with immunoSEQ multiplex PCR, while TCRdb's copy carries only in-frame clones and drops some. The sample contains about 46,000 clones, 95% of which appear only once. The sample was blood. The receptor set was obtained from a girl under three years old with a congenital heart defect but otherwise immunologically healthy. The CDR3 runs from the conserved cysteine through the conserved F or W. The order of the fields is J gene, D gene, V gene, clone size, CDR3 protein, CDR3 DNA. The D gene is left open where the match is weak. Expanded clones are given a class, and other clones once, few, many or no size at all.

TRBJ1-1,.,TRBV28,.,CASSLGLPLRTEAFF,TGTGCCAGCAGTTTGGGTCTTCCACTTAGAACTGAAGCTTTCTTT
TRBJ2-2,.,TRBV4-1,.,CASSQVSPGLGGPGELFF,TGCGCCAGCAGCCAAGTCTCGCCGGGACTAGGGGGCCCCGGGGAGCTGTTTTTT
TRBJ1-2,.,TRBV4-3,.,CASSQEARDDYGYTF,TGCGCCAGCAGCCAAGAGGCCAGGGACGACTATGGCTACACCTTC
TRBJ2-5,TRBD2,TRBV11-2,.,CASSLEELVGGPGETQYF,TGTGCCAGCAGCTTAGAGGAATTGGTGGGAGGGCCGGGGGAGACCCAGTACTTC
TRBJ2-7,TRBD2,TRBV7-7,.,CASSWVAGDEQYF,TGTGCTAGCAGCTGGGTAGCGGGAGACGAGCAGTACTTC
TRBJ1-1,.,TRBV6-1,once,CASSENPYGGGTEAFF,TGTGCCAGCAGTGAAAATCCCTATGGTGGTGGGACTGAAGCTTTCTTT
TRBJ1-2,.,TRBV18,.,CASSPAGFNYGYTF,TGTGCCAGCTCACCAGCTGGGTTTAACTATGGCTACACCTTC
TRBJ2-6,.,TRBV28,.,CASGRGANVLTF,TGTGCCAGCGGCCGTGGGGCCAACGTCCTGACTTTC
TRBJ1-1,.,TRBV6-5,.,CASSYSPPTGTEAFF,TGTGCCAGCAGTTACTCGCCCCCTACAGGGACTGAAGCTTTCTTT
TRBJ2-7,.,TRBV10-3,.,CAISVGDAQYF,TGTGCCATCAGTGTCGGGGACGCCCAGTACTTC
TRBJ2-3,.,TRBV6-5,.,CASSYSFRGYTDTQYF,TGTGCCAGCAGTTACTCCTTCCGCGGATACACAGATACGCAGTATTTT
TRBJ2-1,TRBD2,TRBV19,once,CASRELAVAYNEQFF,TGTGCCAGTAGGGAACTAGCGGTGGCCTACAATGAGCAGTTCTTC
TRBJ2-7,.,TRBV6-4,.,CASSECGTYEQYF,TGTGCCAGCAGTGAGTGTGGAACCTACGAGCAGTACTTC
TRBJ2-1,.,TRBV5-8,.,CASREIGPPTNEQFF,TGTGCCAGCAGGGAGATAGGTCCCCCGACCAATGAGCAGTTCTTC
TRBJ2-1,TRBD1,TRBV27,.,CASRLTGTDYNEQFF,TGTGCCAGCAGGCTAACCGGGACAGACTACAATGAGCAGTTCTTC
TRBJ2-2,TRBD1,TRBV4-1,.,CASSWTGQRAGELFF,TGCGCCAGCAGCTGGACAGGGCAGCGGGCCGGGGAGCTGTTTTTT
TRBJ2-3,TRBD2,TRBV5-6,.,CASSSWPGLAGGDTQYF,TGTGCCAGCAGCTCCTGGCCCGGACTAGCGGGAGGGGATACGCAGTATTTT